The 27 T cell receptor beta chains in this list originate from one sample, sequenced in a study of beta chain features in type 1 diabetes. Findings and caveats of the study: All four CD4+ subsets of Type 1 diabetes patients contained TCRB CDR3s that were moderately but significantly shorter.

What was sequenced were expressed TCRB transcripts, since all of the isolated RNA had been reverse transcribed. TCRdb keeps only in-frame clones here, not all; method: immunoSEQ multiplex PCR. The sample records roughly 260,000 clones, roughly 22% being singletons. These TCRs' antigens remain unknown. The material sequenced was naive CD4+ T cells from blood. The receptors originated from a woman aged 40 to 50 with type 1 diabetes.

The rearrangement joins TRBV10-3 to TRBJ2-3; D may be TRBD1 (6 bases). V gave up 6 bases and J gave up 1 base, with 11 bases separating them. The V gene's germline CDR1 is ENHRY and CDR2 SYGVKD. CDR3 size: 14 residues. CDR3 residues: CAIRATGRTDTQYF. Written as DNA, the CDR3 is TGTGCCATCAGGGCCACAGGGCGCACAGATACGCAGTATTTT.

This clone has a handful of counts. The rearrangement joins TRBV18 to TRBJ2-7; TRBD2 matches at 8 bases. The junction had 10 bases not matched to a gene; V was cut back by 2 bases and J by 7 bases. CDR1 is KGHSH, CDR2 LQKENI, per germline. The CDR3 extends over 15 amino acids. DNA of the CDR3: TGTGCCAGCTCACCAGGGTCAGCGGGAGCGGATGAGCAGTACTTC. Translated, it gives CASSPGSAGADEQYF. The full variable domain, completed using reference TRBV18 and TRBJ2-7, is NAGVMQNPRHLVRRRGQEARLRCSPMKGHSHVYWYRQLPEEGLKFMVYLQKENIIDESGMPKERFSAEFPKEGPSILRIQQVVRGDSAAYFCASSPGSAGADEQYFGPGTRLTVT.

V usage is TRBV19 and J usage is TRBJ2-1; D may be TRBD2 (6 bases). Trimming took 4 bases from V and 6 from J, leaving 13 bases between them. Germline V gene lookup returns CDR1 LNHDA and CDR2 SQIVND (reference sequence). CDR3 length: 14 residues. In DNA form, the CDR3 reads TGTGCCAGTAGTAGCGGGAATTTCGGCAATGAGCAGTTCTTC. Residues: CASSSGNFGNEQFF.

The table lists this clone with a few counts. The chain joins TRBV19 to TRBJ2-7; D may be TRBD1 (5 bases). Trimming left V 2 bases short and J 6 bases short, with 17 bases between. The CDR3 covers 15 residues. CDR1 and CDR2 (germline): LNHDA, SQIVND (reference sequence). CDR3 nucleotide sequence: TGTGCCAGTAGTATAAGTCCAGGGCCGCCCTCCGAGCAGTACTTC. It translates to CASSISPGPPSEQYF.

CDR3 nucleotides: TGTGCCAGCAGTGAAGGCAGGGGAACTGAAGCTTTCTTT. It codes for CASSEGRGTEAFF. V and J are TRBV25-1 and TRBJ1-1; D may be TRBD1 (6 bases). Germline loops: CDR1 MGHDK, CDR2 SYGVNS. The CDR3 length is 13 residues. The V end lost 2 bases, the J end lost 5 bases, and 9 bases lay between the germline ends.

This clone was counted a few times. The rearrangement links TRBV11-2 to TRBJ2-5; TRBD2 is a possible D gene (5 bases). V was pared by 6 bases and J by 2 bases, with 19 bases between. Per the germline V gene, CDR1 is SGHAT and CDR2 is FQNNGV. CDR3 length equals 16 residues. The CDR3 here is CASSPTGRAPQETQYF. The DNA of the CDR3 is TGTGCCAGCAGTCCCACCGGGCGGGCCCCTCAAGAGACCCAGTACTTC. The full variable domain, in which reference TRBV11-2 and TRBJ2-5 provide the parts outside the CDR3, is EAGVAQSPRYKIIEKRQSVAFWCNPISGHATLYWYQQILGQGPKLLIQFQNNGVVDDSQLPKDRFSAERLKGVDSTLKIQPAKLEDSAVYLCASSPTGRAPQETQYFGPGTRLLVL.

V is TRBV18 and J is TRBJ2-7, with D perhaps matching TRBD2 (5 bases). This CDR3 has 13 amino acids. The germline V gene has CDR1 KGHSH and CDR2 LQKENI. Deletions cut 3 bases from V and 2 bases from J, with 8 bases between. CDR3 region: CASSPGVPYEQYF. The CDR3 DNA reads TGTGCCAGCTCACCGGGAGTCCCCTACGAGCAGTACTTC.

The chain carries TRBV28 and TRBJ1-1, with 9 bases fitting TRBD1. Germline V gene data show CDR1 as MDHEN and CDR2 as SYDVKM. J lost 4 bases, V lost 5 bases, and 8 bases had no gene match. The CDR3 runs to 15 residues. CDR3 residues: CASSISTGGITEAFF. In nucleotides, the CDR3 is TGTGCCAGCAGTATCTCGACAGGGGGTATCACTGAAGCTTTCTTT.

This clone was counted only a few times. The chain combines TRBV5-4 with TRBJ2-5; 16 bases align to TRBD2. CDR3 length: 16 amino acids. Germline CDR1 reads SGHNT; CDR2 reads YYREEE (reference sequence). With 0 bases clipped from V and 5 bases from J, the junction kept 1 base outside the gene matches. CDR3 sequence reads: CASSLEGLAGGETQYF. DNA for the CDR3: TGTGCCAGCAGCTTGGAGGGACTAGCGGGAGGGGAGACCCAGTACTTC.

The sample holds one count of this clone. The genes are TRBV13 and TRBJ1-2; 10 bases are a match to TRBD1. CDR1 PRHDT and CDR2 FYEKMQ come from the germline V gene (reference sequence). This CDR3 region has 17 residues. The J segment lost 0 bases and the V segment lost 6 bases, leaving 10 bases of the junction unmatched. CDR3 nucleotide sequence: TGTGCCAGCAGACGGCGGACAGGGGGATCAGCTAACTATGGCTACACCTTC. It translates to CASRRRTGGSANYGYTF.

The CDR3 coding sequence is TGTGCCTGGATGGGACAGGGGGGAAGGGGGCACTACTACGAGCAGTACTTC. Encoded protein: CAWMGQGGRGHYYEQYF. The rearrangement links TRBV30 to TRBJ2-7; 11 nucleotides match TRBD1. This CDR3 region has 17 residues. Germline-derived CDR1 and CDR2 are GTSNPN and SVGIG (reference sequence). Trimming cost V 4 bases and J 3 bases; bases outside gene matches: 14.

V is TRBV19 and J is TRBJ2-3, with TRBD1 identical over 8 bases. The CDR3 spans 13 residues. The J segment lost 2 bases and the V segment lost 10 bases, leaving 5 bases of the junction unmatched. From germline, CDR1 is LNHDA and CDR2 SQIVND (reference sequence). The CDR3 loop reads CATGTGYTDTQYF. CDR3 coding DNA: TGTGCCACGGGGACAGGATACACAGATACGCAGTATTTT. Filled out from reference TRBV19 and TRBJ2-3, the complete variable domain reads DGGITQSPKYLFRKEGQNVTLSCEQNLNHDAMYWYRQDPGQGLRLIYYSQIVNDFQKGDIAEGYSVSREKKESFPLTVTSAQKNPTAFYLCATGTGYTDTQYFGPGTRLTVL.

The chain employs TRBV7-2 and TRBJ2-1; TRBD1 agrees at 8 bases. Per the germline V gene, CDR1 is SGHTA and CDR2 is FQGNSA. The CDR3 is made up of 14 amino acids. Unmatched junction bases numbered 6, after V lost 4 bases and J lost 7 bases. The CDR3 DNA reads TGTGCCAGCAGCTCCCGACAGGGGAGGAATGAGCAGTTCTTC. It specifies CASSSRQGRNEQFF.

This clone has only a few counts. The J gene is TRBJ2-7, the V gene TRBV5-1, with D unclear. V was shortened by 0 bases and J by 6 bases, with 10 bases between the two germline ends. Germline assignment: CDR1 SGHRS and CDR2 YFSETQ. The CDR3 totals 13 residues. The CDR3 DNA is TGCGCCAGCAGCTTGGCCATAGAAAGCGAGCAGTACTTC. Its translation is CASSLAIESEQYF.

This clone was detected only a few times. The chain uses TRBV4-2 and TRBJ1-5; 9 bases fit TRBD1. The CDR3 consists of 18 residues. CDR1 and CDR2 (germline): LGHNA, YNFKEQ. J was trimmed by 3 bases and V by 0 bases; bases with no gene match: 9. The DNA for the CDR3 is TGTGCCAGCAGCCAAGACCCTGGGGGGACAGGGAACAATCAGCCCCAGCATTTT. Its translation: CASSQDPGGTGNNQPQHF.

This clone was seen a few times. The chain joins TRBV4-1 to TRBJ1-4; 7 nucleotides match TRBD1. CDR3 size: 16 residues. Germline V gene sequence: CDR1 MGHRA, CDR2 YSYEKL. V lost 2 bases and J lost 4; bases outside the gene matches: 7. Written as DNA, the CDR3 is TGCGCCAGCAGCCAACCGGGGACAGCCTTTAATGAAAAACTGTTTTTT. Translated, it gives CASSQPGTAFNEKLFF.

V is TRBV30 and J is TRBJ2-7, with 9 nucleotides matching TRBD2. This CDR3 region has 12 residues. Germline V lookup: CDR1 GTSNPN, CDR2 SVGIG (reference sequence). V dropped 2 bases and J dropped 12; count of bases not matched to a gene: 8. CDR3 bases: TGTGCCTGGAGTCTAATAGCGGGAGTCGTGTACTTC. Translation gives CAWSLIAGVVYF. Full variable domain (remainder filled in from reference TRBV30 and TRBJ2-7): SQTIHQWPATLVQPVGSPLSLECTVEGTSNPNLYWYRQAAGRGLQLLFYSVGIGQISSEVPQNLSASRPQDRQFILSSKKLLLSDSGFYLCAWSLIAGVVYFGPGTRLTVT.

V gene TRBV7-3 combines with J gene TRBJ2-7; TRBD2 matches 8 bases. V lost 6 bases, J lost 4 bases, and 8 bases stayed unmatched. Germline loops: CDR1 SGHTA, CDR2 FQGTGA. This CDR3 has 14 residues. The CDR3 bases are TGTGCCAGCAGTTCGGGAGGGAGAATGTACGAGCAGTACTTC. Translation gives CASSSGGRMYEQYF.

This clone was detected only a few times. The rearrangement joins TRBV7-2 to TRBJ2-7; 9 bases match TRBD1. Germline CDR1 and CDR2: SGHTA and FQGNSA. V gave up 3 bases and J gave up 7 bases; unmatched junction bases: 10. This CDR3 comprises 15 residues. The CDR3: CASSFAGTGLGEQYF. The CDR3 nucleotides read TGTGCCAGCAGCTTCGCCGGGACAGGGTTGGGGGAGCAGTACTTC. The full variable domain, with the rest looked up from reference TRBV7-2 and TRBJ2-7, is GAGVSQSPSNKVTEKGKDVELRCDPISGHTALYWYRQSLGQGLEFLIYFQGNSAPDKSGLPSDRFSAERTGGSVSTLTIQRTQQEDSAVYLCASSFAGTGLGEQYFGPGTRLTVT.

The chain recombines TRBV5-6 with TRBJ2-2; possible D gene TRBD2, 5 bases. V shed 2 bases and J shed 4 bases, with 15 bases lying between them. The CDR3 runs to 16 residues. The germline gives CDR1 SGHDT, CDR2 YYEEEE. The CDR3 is CASSLYSGVGTGELFF. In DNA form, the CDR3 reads TGTGCCAGCAGCTTATATTCCGGGGTTGGCACCGGGGAGCTGTTTTTT.

CDR3 DNA sequence: TGTGCCAGCAATAGTCTCCAGGCAGGGACAGAGCAGTACTTC. This sequence encodes CASNSLQAGTEQYF. V usage is TRBV28 and J usage is TRBJ2-7; possible D gene TRBD1, 6 bases. CDR3 size: 14 residues. The germline gives CDR1 MDHEN, CDR2 SYDVKM. With 7 bases removed from V and 7 bases from J, the gap between germline ends came to 20 bases.

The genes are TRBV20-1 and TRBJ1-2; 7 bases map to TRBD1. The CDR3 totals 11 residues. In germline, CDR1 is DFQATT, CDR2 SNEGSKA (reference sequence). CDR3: CSLGQTDGYTF. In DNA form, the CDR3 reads TGCAGCCTGGGACAGACTGATGGCTACACCTTC.

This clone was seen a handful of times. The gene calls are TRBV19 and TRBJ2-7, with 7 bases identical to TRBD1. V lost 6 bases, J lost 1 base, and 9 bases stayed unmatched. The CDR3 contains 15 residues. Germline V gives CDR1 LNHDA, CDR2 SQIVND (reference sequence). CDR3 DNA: TGTGCCAGTAGGTTCTTGGGACAGCAATCCTACGAGCAGTACTTC. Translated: CASRFLGQQSYEQYF.

CDR3 coding DNA: TGTGCCATCAGTGAGCCAGGGGAAAGAAAAGATACGCAGTATTTT. Encoded protein: CAISEPGERKDTQYF. The chain links TRBV10-3 to TRBJ2-3, with D tentatively TRBD1 (6 bases). Looked up from germline, CDR1 is ENHRY and CDR2 is SYGVKD. CDR3 length: 15 amino acids. V dropped 2 bases and J dropped 5 bases, with 14 bases sitting between them.

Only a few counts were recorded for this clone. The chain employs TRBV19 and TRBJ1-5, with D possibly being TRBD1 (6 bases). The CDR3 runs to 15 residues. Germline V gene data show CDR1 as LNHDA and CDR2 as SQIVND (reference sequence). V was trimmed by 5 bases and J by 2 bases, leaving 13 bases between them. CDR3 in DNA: TGTGCCAGTAGTTCCCAACAGGGAGGCAATCAGCCCCAGCATTTT. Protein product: CASSSQQGGNQPQHF.

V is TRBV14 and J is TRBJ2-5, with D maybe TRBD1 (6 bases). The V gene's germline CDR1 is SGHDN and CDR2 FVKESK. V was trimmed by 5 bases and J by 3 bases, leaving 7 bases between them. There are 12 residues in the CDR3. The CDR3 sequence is CASSEGEETQYF. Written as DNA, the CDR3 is TGTGCCAGCAGCGAGGGGGAAGAGACCCAGTACTTC.

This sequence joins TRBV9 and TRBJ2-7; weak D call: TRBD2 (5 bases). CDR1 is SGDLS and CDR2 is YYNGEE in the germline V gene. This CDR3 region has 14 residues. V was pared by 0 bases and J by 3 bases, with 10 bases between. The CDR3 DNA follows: TGTGCCAGCAGCGTAGTGAAGGAGGACTACGAGCAGTACTTC. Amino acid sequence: CASSVVKEDYEQYF.